This T cell receptor beta chain was identified in a study of T cell clones after liver transplantation (dated by TCRdb to the late 2010s). Study-level background: The samples were obtained from ITN030ST, a randomized trial that attempted immunosuppression withdrawal within 2 years after liver transplantation. Blood samples were collected pre-transplant, then pre-randomization ahead of withdrawal, and finally post-randomization once withdrawal had either been completed or failed. Three of the eight recipients were HCV-positive; the others were transplanted for non-autoimmune, non-viral indications. After a pre-transplant mixed lymphocyte reaction, TCRbeta sequencing was used to pinpoint donor-reactive T cell clones, which were subsequently tracked in post-transplant blood. Third party-reactive TCRbeta sequences from pre-transplant MLRs were also identified as an antigen-independent comparator for donor-reactive sequences. Tolerance was defined as complete withdrawal of immunosuppression for at least one year without a rise in liver enzymes beyond twice the upper limit of normal. The studied cohort comprised 8 liver transplant recipients, 3 classified as tolerant and 5 as non-tolerant. No induction therapy was given to the subjects, and standard immunosuppression was administered until randomization at 12-24 months post-transplant. Study-wide findings and limitations: The conclusions were preliminary, being limited by small, heterogeneous patient numbers and by non-standardized post-transplant time points. Circulating donor-reactive CD4 TCRbeta sequences fell significantly post-transplant in most of the 8 subjects, irrespective of tolerance or HCV status. Once repertoire turnover was taken into account, donor-reactive detection showed a significant reduction for CD4 in 7 of 8 subjects and for CD8 in 8 of 8. A greater decline was seen for donor-reactive sequences than for third party-reactive sequences, suggesting partial antigen-specific deletion unrelated to withdrawal success. Because allograft tissue specimens were not available, migration of donor-reactive T cells into the graft, rather than deletion, may have occurred. In a couple of subjects, low numbers of available donor cells limited the measurable donor-reactive repertoire.

Points on this clone: What this receptor recognizes is not known. No much larger clone is present one base from it, and per-base qualities are unavailable.

Frozen genomic DNA underwent high-throughput TCRbeta CDR3 sequencing by immunoSEQ, including PCR amplification, mapping, bias correction and internal controls. The study's own analysis went as follows. Productive rearrangements were kept, and unique TCRbeta sequences were defined by CDR3 nucleotide sequence plus V and J gene. Donor-reactive sequences required at least 5-fold expansion in CFSE-low cells versus unstimulated pre-transplant cells and at least 0.01% frequency. Minimum frequency thresholds were set for each subject based on the unstimulated sample with the lowest template count, ensuring at least 90% detection power. Jensen-Shannon divergence between the top 1000 TCRbeta sequences after and before transplant was used to measure repertoire turnover. Changes in detection of donor-reactive sequences were assessed with two-sided Fisher's exact tests. Not all clones reach the TCRdb copy of this immuneACCESS table, which keeps in-frame sequences only. Checked studies attribute under half of the gap to unresolved V genes and leave the rest unexplained. The V and J calls and clone size were taken over from that table, and D and trimming were inferred from the DNA. The sample table holds 50,000 or so clones, of which roughly 74% were seen once. The ten largest clones take up around 10% of the sample.

Unstimulated PBMCs, after thawing, were stained for CD3, CD4 and CD8 and then FACS-sorted into CD3+CD4+ and CD3+CD8+ populations. All 8 studied subjects were randomized to withdrawal of immunosuppression. Genomic DNA was isolated with the Qiagen DNeasy Blood and Tissue Kit. The junction carries 3 bases between V and J, which are trimmed by 0 bases and 6 bases respectively. Its CDR3 holds 12 amino acids, cysteine through phenylalanine. Only the CDR3 portion is preserved as DNA: 36 bases, with reading frame beginning at the first base. CDR1 MNHEY and CDR2 SVGAGI were looked up in the germline V gene. The receptor was isolated from a human patient who received a liver transplant. Once a transplant has taken place, some T cells may be donor derived. This chain is built from TRBV6-5 and TRBJ2-1; too little of a D gene remains to name it. Source: CD4+ T cells from blood, taken around 4.5 years after liver transplant. CDR3 region: CASSYSGNEQFF. The nucleotide sequence is TGTGCCAGCAGTTACTCGGGCAATGAGCAGTTCTTC.